Listed below are T cell receptor beta chains from one sample, sequenced in a study of cytomegalovirus exposure and HLA in healthy donors. TCRdb's table, derived via immunoSEQ multiplex PCR, lists solely in-frame clones and lacks some. The sample records more than 20,000 clones, around 77% being singletons. The sequenced sample consisted of PBMCs. These receptors all come from a man between 60 and 75 years old in good health and CMV-seronegative. Each CDR3 is given with its conserved first and last residue. Some rows have no size entry. The others give once, few or many, or a class for an expanded clone.

TRBV11-2,once,TRBJ2-4,CASSQTGQYKNIQYF
TRBV21-1,.,TRBJ1-3,CASSAVTGLRARNTIYF
TRBV19,.,TRBJ1-1,CASSISDRANTEAFF
TRBV10-1,.,TRBJ1-1,CASSGEQGAPFRGAEAFF
TRBV7-9,few,TRBJ1-3,CASSKQGARDTIYF
TRBV27,.,TRBJ1-3,CASSLYGTDSGNTIYF
TRBV7-2,.,TRBJ2-5,CASSLEGAGILQETQYF
TRBV7-9,.,TRBJ2-7,CASSFGTSAYEQYF
TRBV4-1,.,.,CASSQPGTDRRGEQYF
TRBV20-1,.,TRBJ2-7,CSARTYEQYF
TRBV19,.,TRBJ2-5,CASSRGLSETQYF
TRBV18,.,TRBJ1-1,CASSPLPPQRVNTEAFF
TRBV5-1,.,TRBJ1-4,CASSWDINEKLFF
TRBV29-1,.,TRBJ2-7,CSVEELTGVFTYEQYF
TRBV27,.,TRBJ2-7,CASSRTGFEQYF
TRBV9,once,TRBJ2-7,CASSDRSRSYEQYF
TRBV9,.,TRBJ1-2,CASSPRPYTNYGYTF
TRBV5-4,few,TRBJ1-1,CASSSQGLSTEAFF
TRBV7-8,.,TRBJ2-7,CASSQGGLSYEQYF
TRBV19,.,TRBJ2-1,CASSIDLRTSGGNEQFF
TRBV19,.,TRBJ2-1,CASRILSGRASYNEQFF
TRBV7-2,.,TRBJ2-7,CASSRGGLAGGGEEQYF
TRBV10-3,few,TRBJ1-1,CATDSGGRAFF
TRBV6-1,.,TRBJ2-7,CASSEAARGYEQYF
TRBV5-4,.,TRBJ2-1,CASSLEGLARDEQFF
TRBV15,.,TRBJ2-2,CATNLGLANTGELFF
TRBV2,.,TRBJ2-7,CASSHTTYEQYF
TRBV7-2,once,TRBJ2-5,CASSLMDSRPEAQYF
TRBV23-1,.,TRBJ1-1,CASSPREHANTEAFF
TRBV19,.,TRBJ1-2,CASNQEMTDWRDYSYTF
TRBV18,once,TRBJ1-2,CASSPGQGALWSYTF
TRBV28,.,TRBJ2-7,CASRPSGRAAEQYF
TRBV2,.,TRBJ2-1,CASTLTSVSSYNEQFF
TRBV18,.,TRBJ2-5,CASSPLRTGGQETQYF
TRBV18,.,TRBJ2-1,CASSAGGSYNEQFF
TRBV6-1,.,TRBJ1-2,CASSVSGANYGYTF
TRBV7-2,.,TRBJ2-3,CPITPASGYTDTQYF
TRBV6-1,few,TRBJ2-6,CASGVRKGNSGANVLTF
TRBV28,once,TRBJ2-2,CASSRGRAGDPGELFF